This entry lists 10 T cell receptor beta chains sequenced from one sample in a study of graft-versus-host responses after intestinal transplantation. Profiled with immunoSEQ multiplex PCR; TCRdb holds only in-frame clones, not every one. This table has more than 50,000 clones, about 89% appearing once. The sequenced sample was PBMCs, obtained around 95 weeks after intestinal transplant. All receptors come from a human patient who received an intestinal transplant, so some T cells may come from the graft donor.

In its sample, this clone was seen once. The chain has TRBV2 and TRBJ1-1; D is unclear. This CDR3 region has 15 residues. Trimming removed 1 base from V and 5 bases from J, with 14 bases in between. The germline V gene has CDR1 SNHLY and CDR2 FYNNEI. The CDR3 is CASSEEIPEGTEAFF. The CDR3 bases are TGTGCCAGCAGTGAAGAAATCCCCGAGGGAACTGAAGCTTTCTTT.

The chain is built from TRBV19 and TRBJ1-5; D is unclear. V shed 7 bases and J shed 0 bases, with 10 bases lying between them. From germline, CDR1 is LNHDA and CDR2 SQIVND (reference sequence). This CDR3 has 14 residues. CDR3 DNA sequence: TGTGCCAGTACGGCAGTACCTAGCAATCAGCCCCAGCATTTT. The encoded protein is CASTAVPSNQPQHF.

The CDR3 nucleotides read TGTGCCAGCAGCTTACGGCCAGTAGATACGCAGTATTTT. Encoded protein: CASSLRPVDTQYF. The V call is TRBV7-3, the J call TRBJ2-3; D gene unclear. The CDR3 extends over 13 amino acids. Per the germline V gene, CDR1 is SGHTA and CDR2 is FQGTGA. V dropped 2 bases and J dropped 5 bases, with 8 bases sitting between them.

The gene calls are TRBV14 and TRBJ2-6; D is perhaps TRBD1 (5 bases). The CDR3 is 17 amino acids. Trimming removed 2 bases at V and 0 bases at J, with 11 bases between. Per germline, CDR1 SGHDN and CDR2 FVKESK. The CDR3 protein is CASSQSTALSGANVLTF. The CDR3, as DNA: TGTGCCAGCAGCCAATCGACAGCGCTCTCTGGGGCCAACGTCCTGACTTTC.

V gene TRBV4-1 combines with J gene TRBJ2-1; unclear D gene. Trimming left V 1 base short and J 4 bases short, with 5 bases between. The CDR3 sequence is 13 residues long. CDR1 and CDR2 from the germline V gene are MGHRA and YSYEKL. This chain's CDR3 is CASSQGLYNEQFF. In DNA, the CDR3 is TGCGCCAGCAGCCAAGGATTGTACAATGAGCAGTTCTTC.

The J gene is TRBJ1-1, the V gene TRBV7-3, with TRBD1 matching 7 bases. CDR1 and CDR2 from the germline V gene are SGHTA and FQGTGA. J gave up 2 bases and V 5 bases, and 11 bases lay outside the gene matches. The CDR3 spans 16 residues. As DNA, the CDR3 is TGTGCCAGCAGCCTCCAGGGGGGAGTGACAAACACTGAAGCTTTCTTT. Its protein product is CASSLQGGVTNTEAFF.

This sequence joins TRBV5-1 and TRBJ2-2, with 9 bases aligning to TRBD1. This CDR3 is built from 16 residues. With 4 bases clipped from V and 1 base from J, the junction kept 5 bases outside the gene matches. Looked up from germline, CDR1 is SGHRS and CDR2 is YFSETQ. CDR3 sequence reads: CASSRQGQGNTGELFF. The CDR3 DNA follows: TGCGCCAGCAGCAGGCAGGGACAGGGGAACACCGGGGAGCTGTTTTTT. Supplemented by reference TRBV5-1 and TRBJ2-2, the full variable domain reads KAGVTQTPRYLIKTRGQQVTLSCSPISGHRSVSWYQQTPGQGLQFLFEYFSETQRNKGNFPGRFSGRQFSNSRSEMNVSTLELGDSALYLCASSRQGQGNTGELFFGEGSRLTVL.

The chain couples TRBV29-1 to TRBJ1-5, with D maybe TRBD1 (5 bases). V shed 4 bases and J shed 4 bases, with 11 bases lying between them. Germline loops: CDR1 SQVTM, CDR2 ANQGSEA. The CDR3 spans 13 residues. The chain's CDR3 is CSVGAGGNQPQHF. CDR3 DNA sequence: TGCAGCGTTGGGGCGGGGGGGAATCAGCCCCAGCATTTT.

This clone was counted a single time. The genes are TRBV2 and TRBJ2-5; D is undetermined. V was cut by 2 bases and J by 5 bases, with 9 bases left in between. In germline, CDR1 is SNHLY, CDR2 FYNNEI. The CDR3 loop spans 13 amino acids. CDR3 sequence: CASSERAWETQYF. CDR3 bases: TGTGCCAGCAGTGAAAGAGCGTGGGAGACCCAGTACTTC.

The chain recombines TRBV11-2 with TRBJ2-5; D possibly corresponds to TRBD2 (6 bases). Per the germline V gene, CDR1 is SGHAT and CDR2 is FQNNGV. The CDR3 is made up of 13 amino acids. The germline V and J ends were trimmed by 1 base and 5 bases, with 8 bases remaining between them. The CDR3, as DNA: TGTGCCAGCAGCTTAGGCGCGGGGGAGACCCAGTACTTC. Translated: CASSLGAGETQYF.